This TCR beta chain was retrieved from a study of spatial heterogeneity in lung cancer. Study-wide background: Compared with alpha-chain sequences, beta-chain sequences were consistently detected in greater numbers. Each unique TCR and UMI combination was seen more than ten times on average in raw reads.

Every molecule of TCR cDNA had its own unique molecular identifier. One entry per CDR3 protein results from TCRdb running MiXCR on the 5' RACE reads. This sample has under 15,000 distinct CDR3 sequences, with around 15% found just once. Time point defined: sample taken at primary tumor resection. Without sorting, whole RNA was sequenced from tumor, nontumor lung or frozen PBMC. Donors were roughly 72 untreated early-stage non-small cell lung cancer patients. Looked up from germline, CDR1 is SGHKS and CDR2 is YYEKEE (reference sequence). The CDR3 totals 14 residues. With 2 bases removed from V and 2 bases from J, the gap between germline ends came to 10 bases.

The clonotype comes from a female donor with early-stage non-small cell lung cancer. The chain is built from TRBV5-5 and TRBJ2-5; a weak D match, TRBD1 (6 bases). The sequencing used PBMCs, collected at surgery. The CDR3 region is CASSFTDRQETQYF. The CDR3 coding sequence is TGTGCCAGCAGCTTTACGGACAGACAAGAGACCCAGTACTTC.